This TCR beta chain was found in a study of spatial heterogeneity in lung cancer. At least ten counts were recorded for this clonotype. Time point described: sample taken at primary tumor resection. From tumor, nontumor lung or frozen PBMC, whole RNA was taken unsorted for sequencing. TCRdb ran MiXCR on the 5' RACE reads and lists one entry per CDR3 protein. The profile shows some 85,000 distinct CDR3 sequences, about 20% of them singletons. V trimming: 2 bases; J trimming: 1 base; junction bases outside the gene matches: 1. This CDR3 has 14 amino acids. Germline values: CDR1 SGHRS, CDR2 YFSETQ. The sample was PBMCs, taken at surgery. The TCR originated in a male donor with early-stage non-small cell lung cancer. The chain combines TRBV5-1 with TRBJ2-3, with 7 positions matching TRBD1. CDR3 sequence: CASSFGQGTDTQYF. As DNA, the CDR3 is TGCGCCAGCAGCTTCGGACAGGGCACAGATACGCAGTATTTT.